The 28 T cell receptor beta chains presented below share a single source sample, sequenced in a study of low-dose radiotherapy and immunotherapy resistance in tumors. TRAV- and TRBV-specific primers were used for first-strand cDNA, which covered alpha and beta chains. Amplification, which lasted 15 to 20 PCR cycles, used a constant-region primer and V-primer adapter to amplify TCRs. TCRdb itself ran the reads through MiXCR, one entry per CDR3 protein. The sample consists of tens of thousands of distinct CDR3 sequences, 20% to 25% of them appearing once. Described time point: before trial treatment. The specimen was PBMCs, collected before treatment. The receptors were gathered from a male donor with prostate cancer.

This clonotype was observed many times. The chain is built from TRBV4-2 and TRBJ1-2; a weak D match, TRBD1 (6 bases). V lost 4 bases, J lost 4 bases, and 16 bases lay in between. This CDR3 region has 15 residues. From germline, CDR1 is LGHNA and CDR2 YNFKEQ. The CDR3 region is CASSPRPGGSYGYTF. The CDR3 coding sequence is TGTGCCAGCAGCCCCCGCCCCGGGGGCTCCTATGGCTACACCTTC.

This clonotype has at least ten counts. V usage is TRBV5-4 and J usage is TRBJ2-3; perhaps TRBD2 as D (5 bases). The CDR3 is 15 residues long. Germline CDR1 is SGHNT and CDR2 is YYREEE (reference sequence). The V end was cut by 0 bases, the J end by 6 bases, with 14 bases between. The CDR3 sequence: CASSLDTSGSDTQYF. CDR3 nucleotides: TGTGCCAGCAGCTTGGACACCTCGGGAAGCGATACGCAGTATTTT.

This clonotype was counted at least ten times. The V and J genes are TRBV6-2 or TRBV6-3 and TRBJ2-7; no clear D gene. V was clipped by 5 bases and J by 2 bases, with 4 bases between them. The CDR3 runs to 11 residues. Per germline, CDR1 MNHEY and CDR2 SVGEGT. In DNA, the CDR3 is TGTGCCAGCAGTGTACCCTACGAGCAGTACTTC. This sequence encodes CASSVPYEQYF.

This clonotype was counted between two and nine times. The chain combines TRBV18 with TRBJ2-6; 10 bases line up with TRBD1. This CDR3 region has 19 residues. In germline, CDR1 is KGHSH, CDR2 LQKENI. Trimming at V came to 3 bases and at J to 3 bases, leaving 11 bases not matched to a gene. The CDR3 DNA is TGTGCCAGCTCACCCAGCAGGACAGGGGGGTTGGTTGGGGCCAACGTCCTGACTTTC. It specifies CASSPSRTGGLVGANVLTF.

About this clonotype itself: A read error is possible here, since a much larger clone lies one base away. The J gene is TRBJ2-1, the V gene TRBV7-6, with 9 bases that match TRBD2. This CDR3 is built from 14 residues. Germline trimming cut 6 bases from V and 10 bases from J; bases unmatched to any gene: 10. Germline-derived CDR1 and CDR2 are SGHVS and FNYEAQ. The CDR3 is CASRDSGRAHEQFF. CDR3 coding DNA: TGTGCCAGCAGGGATAGCGGGAGAGCCCACGAGCAGTTCTTC.

There are many counts of this clonotype. The chain carries TRBV7-2 and TRBJ2-1; no firm D call. CDR3 length equals 13 residues. Deletions cut 8 bases from V and 6 bases from J, with 14 bases between. Germline values: CDR1 SGHTA, CDR2 FQGNSA. CDR3 region: CASGETWANEQFF. The CDR3 DNA is TGTGCCAGCGGCGAGACTTGGGCCAATGAGCAGTTCTTC.

This clonotype was detected many times. The J gene is TRBJ1-5, the V gene TRBV6-2 or TRBV6-3, with unresolved D. The CDR3 is made up of 13 amino acids. Trimming left V 8 bases short and J 3 bases short, with 11 bases between. In germline, CDR1 is MNHEY, CDR2 SVGEGT. The CDR3 DNA reads TGTGCCAGCTCTGTGGGTTTCAATCAGCCCCAGCATTTT. Its translation is CASSVGFNQPQHF.

By sample fraction, this clonotype is medium-sized. The chain couples TRBV28 to TRBJ2-7, with 7 bases matching TRBD1. Germline-derived CDR1 and CDR2 are MDHEN and SYDVKM. This CDR3 comprises 14 residues. Germline trimming cut 5 bases from V and 2 bases from J; bases unmatched to any gene: 6. As DNA, the CDR3 is TGTGCCAGCAGTGGGGACAGCACCGCCTACGAGCAGTACTTC. This translates into CASSGDSTAYEQYF.

Concerning this clonotype itself: One junction end disagrees with the germline gene, perhaps due to a read error. The V call is TRBV28, the J call TRBJ2-7; 8 bases line up with TRBD2. Per germline, CDR1 MDHEN and CDR2 SYDVKM. The CDR3 covers 15 residues. This CDR3 is CASNLKRGNTGELYF. The CDR3 coding sequence is TGTGCCAGCAACCTTAAGCGGGGGAACACCGGGGAGCTGTACTTC.

The chain links TRBV7-2 to TRBJ2-1; the match to TRBD1 covers 7 bases. CDR1 is SGHTA, CDR2 FQGNSA, per germline. This CDR3 has 16 amino acids. Germline trimming cut 6 bases from V and 3 bases from J; bases unmatched to any gene: 11. Here the CDR3 reads CASRPGGQNVYNEQFF. The CDR3 DNA reads TGTGCCAGCAGGCCAGGGGGACAAAACGTCTACAATGAGCAGTTCTTC.

This clonotype was seen a single time. The chain combines TRBV29-1 with TRBJ2-7; D is perhaps TRBD2 (6 bases). This CDR3 spans 17 amino acids. Germline V gene data show CDR1 as SQVTM and CDR2 as ANQGSEA. With 1 base removed from V and 1 base from J, the gap between germline ends came to 20 bases. The CDR3 nucleotides are TGCAGCGTTGAAGGGGAAGTTGGAGGGGATTTTTCCTACGAGCAGTACTTC. Translation gives CSVEGEVGGDFSYEQYF.

This clonotype showed up many times. The genes are TRBV7-9 and TRBJ2-1; D may be TRBD1 or TRBD2 (5 bases each). V was pared by 2 bases and J by 10 bases, with 24 bases between. The CDR3 is 17 amino acids. Looked up from germline, CDR1 is SEHNR and CDR2 is FQNEAQ (reference sequence). The CDR3 nucleotides are TGTGCCAGCAGCTTATGGGGAGCTGGGGGAATGGCTCGCGAGCAGTTCTTC. Amino acid sequence: CASSLWGAGGMAREQFF.

This clonotype was counted at least ten times. The chain carries TRBV5-1 and TRBJ2-5; 9 bases are a match to TRBD2. Germline CDR1 reads SGHRS; CDR2 reads YFSETQ. The J segment lost 5 bases and the V segment lost 4 bases, leaving 6 bases of the junction unmatched. CDR3 length equals 14 residues. DNA for the CDR3: TGCGCCAGCAGCGACGGACTAGCGAGGGAGACCCAGTACTTC. This gives the protein CASSDGLARETQYF. Full variable domain (remainder filled in from reference TRBV5-1 and TRBJ2-5): KAGVTQTPRYLIKTRGQQVTLSCSPISGHRSVSWYQQTPGQGLQFLFEYFSETQRNKGNFPGRFSGRQFSNSRSEMNVSTLELGDSALYLCASSDGLARETQYFGPGTRLLVL.

This clonotype was counted many times. The chain couples TRBV6-1 to TRBJ2-1; D is uncertain. The V end lost 6 bases, the J end lost 0 bases, and 6 bases lay between the germline ends. The V gene's germline CDR1 is MNHNS and CDR2 SASEGT. CDR3 size: 13 residues. The CDR3 nucleotides read TGTGCCAGCAGACCGGGCTCCTACAATGAGCAGTTCTTC. Protein product: CASRPGSYNEQFF.

The V call is TRBV27, the J call TRBJ2-7; 11 bases map to TRBD1. Germline values: CDR1 MNHEY, CDR2 SMNVEV (reference sequence). J gave up 3 bases and V 8 bases, and 3 bases lay outside the gene matches. The CDR3 spans 13 residues. CDR3 bases: TGTGCCAGCGGGGACAGGGGGGTCTACGAGCAGTACTTC. Protein sequence: CASGDRGVYEQYF.

Ten or more counts support this clonotype. The chain links TRBV5-1 to TRBJ2-7, with 7 bases that match TRBD2. Germline CDR1 SGHRS, CDR2 YFSETQ. J gave up 4 bases and V 3 bases, and 7 bases lay outside the gene matches. The length of the CDR3 is 14 residues. The CDR3 region is CASSSGEGLYEQYF. In DNA, the CDR3 is TGCGCCAGCAGCTCGGGGGAGGGCCTATACGAGCAGTACTTC.

This clonotype has ten or more counts. The genes are TRBV28 and TRBJ2-1, with 7 bases identical to TRBD2. The CDR3 extends over 12 amino acids. CDR1 and CDR2 (germline): MDHEN, SYDVKM. Germline trimming cut 11 bases from V and 6 bases from J; bases unmatched to any gene: 7. CDR3 amino acids: CAGAGIVNEQFF. CDR3 nucleotide sequence: TGTGCCGGAGCGGGGATTGTCAATGAGCAGTTCTTC. Full variable domain (rest looked up from reference TRBV28 and TRBJ2-1): DVKVTQSSRYLVKRTGEKVFLECVQDMDHENMFWYRQDPGLGLRLIYFSYDVKMKEKGDIPEGYSVSREKKERFSLILESASTNQTSMYLCAGAGIVNEQFFGPGTRLTVL.

On this clonotype itself: A far larger clone is only one base removed, so a read error is likely. This sequence joins TRBV28 and TRBJ2-1; perhaps D is TRBD1 or TRBD2 (5 bases each). V lost 5 bases, J lost 10 bases, and 18 bases lay in between. Germline CDR1 is MDHEN and CDR2 is SYDVKM. The CDR3 runs 14 residues. The CDR3 spells CASSRAGTQGEQFF. For the CDR3, the DNA is TGTGCCAGCAGTCGTGCCGGGACCCAAGGGGAGCAGTTCTTC.

There are a few counts of this clonotype. V usage is TRBV5-6 and J usage is TRBJ2-2, with unresolved D. The germline gives CDR1 SGHDT, CDR2 YYEEEE. The CDR3 sequence is 17 residues long. V was cut by 0 bases and J by 1 base, with 13 bases left in between. The CDR3 DNA sequence: TGTGCCAGCAGCTTGGTTCAAGAGGTGATGAACACCGGGGAGCTGTTTTTT. This gives the protein CASSLVQEVMNTGELFF.

This clonotype was recorded at least ten times. The rearrangement links TRBV28 to TRBJ1-2; no clear D. The germline V gene encodes CDR1 MDHEN and CDR2 SYDVKM. The CDR3 runs to 12 residues. V shed 7 bases and J shed 4 bases, with 10 bases lying between them. The CDR3 nucleotides are TGTGCCAGCAACGGGGTAGGCTATGGCTACACCTTC. Residues: CASNGVGYGYTF.

This clonotype was picked up many times. The chain recombines TRBV27 with TRBJ2-1, with 8 bases lining up with TRBD1. This CDR3 is built from 16 residues. CDR1 is MNHEY, CDR2 SMNVEV, per germline (reference sequence). Unmatched junction bases numbered 10, after V lost 5 bases and J lost 4 bases. The CDR3 protein is CASSKGQGGAYNEQFF. CDR3 sequence (DNA): TGTGCCAGCAGTAAAGGACAGGGTGGGGCTTACAATGAGCAGTTCTTC.

This clonotype has a handful of counts. This chain uses TRBV7-9 with TRBJ2-3; D is unclear. The germline V and J ends were trimmed by 5 bases and 0 bases, with 15 bases remaining between them. Germline V CDR1 and CDR2: SEHNR, FQNEAQ (reference sequence). This CDR3 comprises 16 residues. The CDR3 here is CASSPKRTTSTDTQYF. The CDR3 nucleotides are TGTGCCAGCAGCCCGAAACGGACCACTAGCACAGATACGCAGTATTTT.

V gene TRBV29-1 combines with J gene TRBJ2-1; 16 positions agree with TRBD2. CDR1 SQVTM and CDR2 ANQGSEA come from the germline V gene. Trimming at V came to 6 bases and at J to 5 bases, leaving 7 bases not matched to a gene. The CDR3 extends over 16 amino acids. The CDR3, as DNA: TGCAGCGTGGCCGGGACTAGCGGGAGGGGAAACAATGAGCAGTTCTTC. It translates to CSVAGTSGRGNNEQFF.

This clonotype was counted ten times or more. This rearrangement joins TRBV6-2 or TRBV6-3 to TRBJ1-1, with D perhaps matching TRBD1 (5 bases). From germline, CDR1 is MNHEY and CDR2 SVGEGT. V lost 2 bases to trimming and J lost 0 bases, with 13 bases between them. The CDR3 loop spans 16 amino acids. The CDR3 region has the DNA TGTGCCAGCAGTTACAGGACACTAGGCGTGAACACTGAAGCTTTCTTT. Translating gives CASSYRTLGVNTEAFF.

This clonotype was found many times. This chain links TRBV30 with TRBJ2-7, with D possibly being TRBD1 or TRBD2 (5 bases each). V dropped 2 bases and J dropped 4 bases, with 9 bases sitting between them. The CDR3 loop spans 12 amino acids. Germline V CDR1 and CDR2: GTSNPN, SVGIG (reference sequence). CDR3 amino acids: CAWSLGEYEQYF. DNA of the CDR3: TGTGCCTGGAGTTTGGGGGAATACGAGCAGTACTTC.

Comment on this clonotype: A read error is likely here: a far larger clone is one base away. The chain carries TRBV5-8 and TRBJ2-2; D not certain. This CDR3 spans 12 amino acids. Germline V gene sequence: CDR1 SGHTS, CDR2 YDEGEE. The CDR3 here is CVSSLYNRELFF. The CDR3 region has the DNA TGTGTCAGCAGCTTGTACAACCGGGAGCTGTTTTTT.

This clonotype was seen at least ten times. This chain joins TRBV30 and TRBJ2-3; D could derive from TRBD1 or TRBD2 (5 bases each). The CDR3 has 14 amino acids. Trimming shortened V by 4 bases and J by 2 bases, and 13 bases separated the two germline ends. Germline assignment: CDR1 GTSNPN and CDR2 SVGIG (reference sequence). CDR3 region: CAWKGTAVTDTQYF. The CDR3 bases are TGTGCCTGGAAAGGGACGGCGGTCACAGATACGCAGTATTTT.

In the case of this clonotype: A far larger clone is a single base away, which makes a read error likely. The V gene is TRBV9, the J gene TRBJ2-3, with TRBD2 matching 8 bases. CDR1 is SGDLS and CDR2 is YYNGEE in the germline V gene. The CDR3 length is 17 residues. CDR3 nucleotide sequence: TGTGCCTGCAGCCAGAAAAGCGGGAGTCATATCACAGATACGCAGTATTTT. The encoded protein is CACSQKSGSHITDTQYF.